The next 23 T cell receptor beta chains were all read from a single sample in a study of blood T cell repertoires in COVID-19. TCRdb keeps only in-frame clones here, not all; method: immunoSEQ multiplex PCR. The top ten hold roughly 9.6% of the sample, which has 150,000 to 200,000 clones, around 81% seen once. The sample comprised peripheral blood. The receptors derive from a woman aged 40 to 50 with COVID-19, enrolled during active disease.

The rearrangement uses TRBV30 and TRBJ1-2; D remains unclear. Looked up from germline, CDR1 is GTSNPN and CDR2 is SVGIG (reference sequence). V was cut by 2 bases and J by 6 bases, with 16 bases left in between. The CDR3 length is 14 residues. The CDR3, as DNA: TGTGCCTGGAGTATAGACAAGGGAGGGCATGGCTACACCTTC. It yields the protein CAWSIDKGGHGYTF.

This clone has more than one count but fewer than ten. The chain joins TRBV19 to TRBJ1-6; D unclear. In germline, CDR1 is LNHDA, CDR2 SQIVND (reference sequence). This CDR3 has 14 amino acids. Trimming shortened V by 7 bases and J by 0 bases, and 7 bases separated the two germline ends. The CDR3 DNA sequence: TGTGCCAGTACTTTTAGCTCCTATAATTCACCCCTCCACTTT. Its translation is CASTFSSYNSPLHF.

The chain carries TRBV7-8 and TRBJ1-5; D gene unclear. CDR3 length equals 13 residues. V lost 5 bases and J lost 9, with 14 bases in between. Germline V gene lookup returns CDR1 SGHVS and CDR2 FQNEAQ. CDR3 protein: CASSPPGWRPQHF. The CDR3 DNA reads as TGTGCCAGCAGCCCGCCCGGCTGGAGGCCCCAGCATTTT.

This chain's CDR3 is CASSLGGGGYTF. The CDR3 region has the DNA TGTGCCAGCAGCTTGGGTGGAGGTGGCTACACCTTC. V usage is TRBV7-9 and J usage is TRBJ1-2; D is unresolved. V was shortened by 3 bases and J by 7 bases, with 9 bases between the two germline ends. CDR3 size: 12 residues. Germline lookup yields CDR1 SEHNR and CDR2 FQNEAQ (reference sequence).

The chain uses TRBV12-5 and TRBJ2-5; D call uncertain. Germline CDR1 LGHNT, CDR2 FRNRAP. Deletions cut 0 bases from V and 4 bases from J, with 6 bases between. The CDR3 has 13 amino acids. This CDR3 reads CASGLVLGETQYF. The DNA for the CDR3 is TGTGCTAGTGGTTTGGTACTTGGAGAGACCCAGTACTTC.

The chain employs TRBV6-6 and TRBJ1-5; 8 bases are a match to TRBD1. The germline V gene has CDR1 MNHNY and CDR2 SVGAGI (reference sequence). Trimming cost V 10 bases and J 5 bases; bases outside gene matches: 7. The CDR3 is 13 residues long. The chain's CDR3 is CANRDRLDQPQHF. The CDR3, as DNA: TGTGCCAACCGGGACAGGCTTGATCAGCCCCAGCATTTT.

The chain carries TRBV29-1 and TRBJ2-3; tentatively, D is TRBD2 (7 bases). CDR1 and CDR2 (germline): SQVTM, ANQGSEA. V was clipped by 7 bases and J by 3 bases, with 14 bases between them. The CDR3 is 13 amino acids. CDR3 region: CSGGSGTTDTQYF. The DNA of the CDR3 is TGCAGCGGGGGGAGCGGGACAACAGATACGCAGTATTTT.

CDR3 coding DNA: TGTGCCAGCAGCTTAGCCGGGACAGGGGGCTTTGATGAGCAGTTCTTC. This gives the protein CASSLAGTGGFDEQFF. V is TRBV11-2 and J is TRBJ2-1; 12 nucleotides line up with TRBD1. Germline CDR1 SGHAT, CDR2 FQNNGV. CDR3 size: 16 residues. Trimming removed 1 base from V and 8 bases from J; junction bases left unmatched: 6. Full variable domain (remainder filled in from reference TRBV11-2 and TRBJ2-1): EAGVAQSPRYKIIEKRQSVAFWCNPISGHATLYWYQQILGQGPKLLIQFQNNGVVDDSQLPKDRFSAERLKGVDSTLKIQPAKLEDSAVYLCASSLAGTGGFDEQFFGPGTRLTVL.

V and J are TRBV24-1 and TRBJ1-5; tentative D call: TRBD1 (6 bases). The CDR3 spans 13 residues. Trimming took 5 bases from V and 5 from J, leaving 9 bases between them. The germline V gene encodes CDR1 KGHDR and CDR2 SFDVKD. CDR3 loop: CATSATGYQPQHF. CDR3 DNA: TGTGCCACCAGTGCAACAGGGTATCAGCCCCAGCATTTT.

The V gene is TRBV19, the J gene TRBJ2-1, with 7 nucleotides matching TRBD2. V was clipped by 3 bases and J by 2 bases; unmatched bases: 4. Germline CDR1 is LNHDA and CDR2 is SQIVND (reference sequence). The CDR3 length is 15 residues. The CDR3 DNA reads as TGTGCCAGTAGTATGCCAGCGGGGCCCTACAATGAGCAGTTCTTC. Amino acids: CASSMPAGPYNEQFF.

The chain recombines TRBV3-1 (or the pseudogene TRBV3-2) with TRBJ1-2, with D perhaps matching TRBD1 (6 bases). Germline CDR1 and CDR2: LGHDT and YNNKEL (reference sequence). V lost 5 bases and J lost 8, with 21 bases in between. This CDR3 region has 15 residues. In DNA, the CDR3 is TGTGCCAGCAGCGCATCGGGGCAGGGCCAGGGGGGCTACACCTTC. The encoded protein is CASSASGQGQGGYTF.

The chain uses TRBV7-3 and TRBJ2-2; 8 positions agree with TRBD2. The germline CDR1 and CDR2 sequences are SGHTA and FQGTGA. V was clipped by 2 bases and J by 5 bases; unmatched bases: 13. The CDR3 loop spans 18 amino acids. This CDR3 is CASSLRATTGGSTGELFF. DNA of the CDR3: TGTGCCAGCAGCTTACGGGCCACCACGGGAGGGAGTACCGGGGAGCTGTTTTTT.

The chain links TRBV5-5 to TRBJ2-7; 9 bases align to TRBD1. The CDR3 has 15 residues. Germline V gene sequence: CDR1 SGHKS, CDR2 YYEKEE (reference sequence). The trim removed 1 base at V and 2 bases at J, leaving 4 bases unmatched. CDR3 in DNA: TGTGCCAGCAGCTTGTTCGGACAGGGGCCCTACGAGCAGTACTTC. This sequence encodes CASSLFGQGPYEQYF. Full variable domain (rest looked up from reference TRBV5-5 and TRBJ2-7): DAGVTQSPTHLIKTRGQQVTLRCSPISGHKSVSWYQQVLGQGPQFIFQYYEKEERGRGNFPDRFSARQFPNYSSELNVNALLLGDSALYLCASSLFGQGPYEQYFGPGTRLTVT.

The chain carries TRBV28 and TRBJ1-1, with 9 bases identical to TRBD1. This CDR3 has 14 residues. Germline V gene sequence: CDR1 MDHEN, CDR2 SYDVKM. V shed 4 bases, J shed 4 bases, and the junction held 4 bases outside the gene matches. The CDR3 DNA follows: TGTGCCAGCAGTTACAGGGGGCCGGGCACTGAAGCTTTCTTT. Its translation is CASSYRGPGTEAFF.

The chain carries TRBV6-5 and TRBJ1-1; weak D call: TRBD1 (5 bases). The germline V gene has CDR1 MNHEY and CDR2 SVGAGI. The CDR3 runs 14 residues. Trimming left V 2 bases short and J 4 bases short, with 11 bases between. CDR3 DNA sequence: TGTGCCAGCAGTTACCTCGGGGGGAGCACTGAAGCTTTCTTT. This gives the protein CASSYLGGSTEAFF.

Only a few counts were recorded for this clone. This chain joins TRBV9 and TRBJ1-3, with D perhaps matching TRBD1 (5 bases). The CDR3 is 16 amino acids. The V gene lost 7 bases and the J gene lost 2 bases, with 19 bases spanning the gap. The germline V gene has CDR1 SGDLS and CDR2 YYNGEE. The CDR3 loop is CASARGSGDPGNTIYF. The CDR3 nucleotides are TGTGCCAGCGCAAGGGGATCAGGAGACCCTGGAAACACCATATATTTT.

The J gene is TRBJ1-6, the V gene TRBV10-2, with a weak D call TRBD1 (5 bases). Trimming took 10 bases from V and 11 from J, leaving 21 bases between them. CDR1 and CDR2 (germline): WSHSY, SAAADI. This CDR3 is built from 14 residues. The DNA for the CDR3 is TGCGCCACCAGGCCCCTCGGGGGAGACGCACCCCTCCACTTT. This translates into CATRPLGGDAPLHF.

The chain uses TRBV5-5 and TRBJ2-1, with D unclear. Between the trimmed V and J ends, which lost 7 bases and 4 bases, there was a span of 6 bases. CDR3 length: 11 residues. From germline, CDR1 is SGHKS and CDR2 YYEKEE (reference sequence). The CDR3 nucleotides read TGTGCCAGCTCGGTGTACAATGAGCAGTTCTTC. Amino acid sequence: CASSVYNEQFF.

V is TRBV5-5 and J is TRBJ2-2; D is undetermined. CDR3 size: 15 residues. The germline V gene has CDR1 SGHKS and CDR2 YYEKEE (reference sequence). V lost 4 bases and J lost 3, with 13 bases in between. In DNA form, the CDR3 reads TGTGCCAGCAGCAACCGGGTCTCCGACACCGGGGAGCTGTTTTTT. This sequence encodes CASSNRVSDTGELFF.

V gene TRBV6-2 or TRBV6-3 combines with J gene TRBJ2-7, with D tentatively TRBD1 (6 bases). The CDR3 is made up of 15 amino acids. V was trimmed by 2 bases and J by 2 bases, leaving 13 bases between them. Germline V gene lookup returns CDR1 MNHEY and CDR2 SVGEGT. The CDR3 DNA is TGTGCCAGCAGTTACGCAGTAGGACAGACCTACGAGCAGTACTTC. Translating it yields CASSYAVGQTYEQYF.

This clone was counted a few times. V gene TRBV27 combines with J gene TRBJ1-1, with a tentative D call TRBD1 (5 bases). CDR3 length equals 16 residues. The V gene's germline CDR1 is MNHEY and CDR2 SMNVEV (reference sequence). The V end was cut by 5 bases, the J end by 0 bases, with 16 bases between. The CDR3 region has the DNA TGTGCCAGCAGTCCTCAACTGGGACTGGTGAACACTGAAGCTTTCTTT. Protein product: CASSPQLGLVNTEAFF.

The rearrangement uses TRBV30 and TRBJ1-1, with 9 positions matching TRBD1. This CDR3 has 13 residues. Germline V gene sequence: CDR1 GTSNPN, CDR2 SVGIG (reference sequence). Unmatched junction bases numbered 6, after V lost 5 bases and J lost 5 bases. Written as DNA, the CDR3 is TGTGCCTGGGACGGGACAGGGTGGACTGAAGCTTTCTTT. Translating it yields CAWDGTGWTEAFF. Supplemented by reference TRBV30 and TRBJ1-1, the full variable domain reads SQTIHQWPATLVQPVGSPLSLECTVEGTSNPNLYWYRQAAGRGLQLLFYSVGIGQISSEVPQNLSASRPQDRQFILSSKKLLLSDSGFYLCAWDGTGWTEAFFGQGTRLTVV.

V and J are TRBV5-4 and TRBJ2-1, with 10 bases identical to TRBD2. The CDR3 has 16 amino acids. Germline values: CDR1 SGHNT, CDR2 YYREEE (reference sequence). V gave up 3 bases and J gave up 7 bases; unmatched junction bases: 10. Here the CDR3 DNA reads TGTGCCAGCAGCTCGGGGGGGGCTAGCGGGAGAAATGAGCAGTTCTTC. This sequence encodes CASSSGGASGRNEQFF.